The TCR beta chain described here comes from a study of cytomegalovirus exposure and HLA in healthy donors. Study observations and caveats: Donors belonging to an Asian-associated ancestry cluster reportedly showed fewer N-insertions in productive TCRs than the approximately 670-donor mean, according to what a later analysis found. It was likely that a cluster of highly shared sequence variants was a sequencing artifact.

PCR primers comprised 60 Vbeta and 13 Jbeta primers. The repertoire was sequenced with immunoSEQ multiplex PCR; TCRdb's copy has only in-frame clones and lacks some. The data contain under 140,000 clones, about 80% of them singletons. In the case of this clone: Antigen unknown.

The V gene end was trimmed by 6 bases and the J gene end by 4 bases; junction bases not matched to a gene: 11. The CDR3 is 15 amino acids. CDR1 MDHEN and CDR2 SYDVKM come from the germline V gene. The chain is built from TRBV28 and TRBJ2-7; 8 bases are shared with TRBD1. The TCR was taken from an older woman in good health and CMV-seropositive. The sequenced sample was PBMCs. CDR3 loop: CASSPGQGRWYEQYF. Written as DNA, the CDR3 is TGTGCCAGCAGCCCAGGACAGGGAAGGTGGTACGAGCAGTACTTC.